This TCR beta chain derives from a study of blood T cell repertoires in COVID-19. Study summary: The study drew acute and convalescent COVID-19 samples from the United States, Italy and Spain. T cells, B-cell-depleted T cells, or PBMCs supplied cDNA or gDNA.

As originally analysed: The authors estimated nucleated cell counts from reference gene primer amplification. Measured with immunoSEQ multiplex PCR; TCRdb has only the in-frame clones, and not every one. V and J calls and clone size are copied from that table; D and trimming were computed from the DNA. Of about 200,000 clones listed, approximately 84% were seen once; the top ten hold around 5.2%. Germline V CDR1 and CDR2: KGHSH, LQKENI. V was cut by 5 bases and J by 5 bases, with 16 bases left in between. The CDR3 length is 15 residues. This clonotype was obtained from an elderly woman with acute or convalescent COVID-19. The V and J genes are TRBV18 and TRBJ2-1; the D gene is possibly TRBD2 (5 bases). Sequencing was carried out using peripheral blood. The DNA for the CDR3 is TGTGCCAGCTCATCCCGGGGATCTACGGACAATGAGCAGTTCTTC. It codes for CASSSRGSTDNEQFF. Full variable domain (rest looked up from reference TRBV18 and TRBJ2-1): NAGVMQNPRHLVRRRGQEARLRCSPMKGHSHVYWYRQLPEEGLKFMVYLQKENIIDESGMPKERFSAEFPKEGPSILRIQQVVRGDSAAYFCASSSRGSTDNEQFFGPGTRLTVL.